These T cell receptor beta chains were read from a single sample in a study of shared clonotypes between healthy human individuals. Method: immunoSEQ multiplex PCR; TCRdb's copy keeps in-frame clones and lacks some. The sample has 2 million to 2.5 million clones; about 94% are singletons. Sequencing was done on a sample of naive CD4+ T cells sorted from blood. The receptors stem from a man younger than 30 in good health. The CDR3 runs from the conserved cysteine through the conserved F or W. D genes are given only for firm matches. Size is omitted from some rows. Given values are once, few, many or a class for expanded clones.

d_gene	v_gene	abundance	j_gene	CDR3aa	CDR3nt
NA	TRBV28	NA	TRBJ1-4	CASIASDRRATNEKLFF	TGTGCCAGCATCGCCTCTGACAGGCGAGCAACTAATGAAAAACTGTTTTTT
NA	TRBV6-6	NA	TRBJ2-4	CASRTAQGENIQYF	TGTGCCAGCAGGACGGCACAGGGAGAAAACATTCAGTACTTC
TRBD2	TRBV30	NA	TRBJ2-7	CAWSWGGPLERGEQYF	TGTGCCTGGAGCTGGGGGGGTCCCTTGGAGAGAGGGGAGCAGTACTTC
NA	TRBV9	NA	TRBJ1-1	CASSGRSLGGTEAFF	TGTGCCAGCAGCGGACGCAGTCTGGGCGGCACTGAAGCTTTCTTT
TRBD2	TRBV10-3	NA	TRBJ2-3	CAISDSAGVSTDTQYF	TGTGCCATCAGTGATTCAGCGGGGGTTAGCACAGATACGCAGTATTTT
NA	TRBV13	NA	TRBJ1-2	CASSFYELLGGGYTF	TGTGCCAGCAGCTTTTATGAGCTTTTAGGGGGTGGCTACACCTTC
NA	TRBV6-4	NA	TRBJ2-2	CASSDSSGGTGELFF	TGTGCCAGCAGTGACTCTAGCGGTGGCACCGGGGAGCTGTTTTTT
TRBD1	TRBV25-1	NA	TRBJ2-7	CASSESPGGFSYEQYF	TGTGCCAGCAGTGAATCTCCAGGGGGCTTCTCCTACGAGCAGTACTTC
TRBD1	TRBV28	NA	TRBJ1-2	CASSPGTGPYGYTF	TGTGCCAGCAGCCCCGGGACAGGGCCCTATGGCTACACCTTC
NA	TRBV2	NA	TRBJ2-7	CASSLGRGPYEQYF	TGTGCCAGCAGCTTAGGCCGAGGGCCCTACGAGCAGTACTTC
TRBD2	TRBV7-2	once	TRBJ2-3	CASSLAPGLAGVGTDTQYF	TGTGCCAGCAGCTTAGCGCCGGGACTAGCGGGAGTGGGGACAGATACGCAGTATTTT
NA	TRBV19	NA	TRBJ2-2	CASSIQGQNTGELFF	TGTGCCAGTAGTATACAAGGACAGAACACCGGGGAGCTGTTTTTT
NA	TRBV7-2	NA	TRBJ2-5	CASSLITGTQETQYF	TGTGCCAGCAGCTTAATCACCGGGACTCAAGAGACCCAGTACTTC
TRBD1	TRBV10-3	NA	TRBJ2-7	CAITAGTGMNEQYF	TGTGCCATCACCGCCGGGACAGGGATGAACGAGCAGTACTTC
TRBD1	TRBV28	NA	TRBJ1-5	CASNVDRENQPQHF	TGTGCCAGCAATGTGGACAGGGAGAATCAGCCCCAGCATTTT
NA	TRBV27	NA	TRBJ2-4	CASSLSGALAKNIQYF	TGTGCCAGCAGTTTATCAGGGGCCCTAGCCAAAAACATTCAGTACTTC
NA	TRBV7-9	NA	TRBJ1-1	CASSLLGVNTEAFF	TGTGCCAGCAGCTTACTAGGGGTGAACACTGAAGCTTTCTTT
TRBD1	TRBV6-5	NA	TRBJ2-3	CASSRDSTPDTQYF	TGTGCCAGCAGTCGGGACAGTACCCCAGATACGCAGTATTTT
TRBD2	TRBV9	NA	TRBJ2-5	CASSVGPAGVTETQYF	TGTGCCAGCAGCGTAGGTCCAGCGGGGGTTACGGAGACCCAGTACTTC
NA	TRBV29-1	NA	TRBJ2-5	CSVDRVNQETQYF	TGCAGCGTTGATAGGGTAAACCAAGAGACCCAGTACTTC
TRBD2	TRBV19	NA	TRBJ2-2	CASSMVREGRFASGELFF	TGTGCCAGTAGTATGGTGCGGGAGGGCCGTTTCGCCTCCGGGGAGCTGTTTTTT
NA	TRBV13	NA	TRBJ2-7	CASSRRISYEQYF	TGTGCCAGCAGCCGCAGGATTTCCTACGAGCAGTACTTC
NA	TRBV5-4	once	TRBJ2-5	CASSLLTAPQETQYF	TGTGCCAGCAGCTTATTGACGGCTCCCCAAGAGACCCAGTACTTC
NA	TRBV7-2	NA	TRBJ2-5	CASSLGPVSGQETQYF	TGTGCCAGCAGCTTAGGTCCAGTTAGCGGCCAAGAGACCCAGTACTTC
NA	TRBV5-1	NA	TRBJ2-1	CASRDNTYNEQFF	TGCGCCAGCAGGGACAACACCTACAATGAGCAGTTCTTC
NA	TRBV6-5	NA	TRBJ1-2	CASSYSPVYGYTF	TGTGCCAGCAGTTACTCCCCGGTCTATGGCTACACCTTC
NA	TRBV28	NA	TRBJ1-5	CASRLPSGGNQPQHF	TGTGCCAGCAGGCTCCCTAGTGGCGGCAATCAGCCCCAGCATTTT
NA	TRBV6-1	NA	TRBJ1-5	CASTSRGGSNQPQHF	TGTGCCAGCACTTCTCGGGGGGGTAGCAATCAGCCCCAGCATTTT
TRBD1	TRBV6-5	NA	TRBJ2-7	CATARGDRGYEQYF	TGTGCCACCGCTCGGGGGGACAGGGGCTACGAGCAGTACTTC
NA	TRBV27	NA	TRBJ2-2	CASSPGLPTGELFF	TGTGCCAGCAGTCCGGGACTCCCGACCGGGGAGCTGTTTTTT
NA	TRBV6-1	NA	TRBJ2-1	CASSGHPGTPLYNEQFF	TGTGCCAGCAGTGGCCACCCCGGGACTCCACTCTACAATGAGCAGTTCTTC
NA	TRBV19	NA	TRBJ1-4	CASNSRSGVGEKLFF	TGTGCCAGTAACTCCCGGTCCGGGGTGGGTGAAAAACTGTTTTTT
NA	TRBV5-4	NA	TRBJ2-1	CASSPDAGQNYNEQFF	TGTGCCAGCAGTCCTGATGCGGGACAGAACTACAATGAGCAGTTCTTC
NA	TRBV7-9	NA	TRBJ1-5	CASSTTGSNQPQHF	TGTGCCAGCAGCACGACAGGTAGCAATCAGCCCCAGCATTTT
NA	TRBV7-2	NA	TRBJ1-1	CASSSLRGTTEAFF	TGTGCCAGCAGCTCGCTCCGGGGCACCACTGAAGCTTTCTTT